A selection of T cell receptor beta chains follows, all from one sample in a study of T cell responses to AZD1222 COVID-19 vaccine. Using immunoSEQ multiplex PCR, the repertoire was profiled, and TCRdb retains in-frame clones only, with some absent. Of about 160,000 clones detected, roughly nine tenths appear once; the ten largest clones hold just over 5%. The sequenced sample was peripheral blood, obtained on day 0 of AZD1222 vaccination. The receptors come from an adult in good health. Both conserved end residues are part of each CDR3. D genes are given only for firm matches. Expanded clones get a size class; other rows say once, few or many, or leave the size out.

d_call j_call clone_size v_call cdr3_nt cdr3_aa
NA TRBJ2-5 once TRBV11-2 TGTGCCAGCAGCTTAGTGGCCGGAGCAGTACAAGAGACCCAGTACTTC CASSLVAGAVQETQYF
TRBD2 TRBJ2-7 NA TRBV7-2 TGTGCCAGCAGCCCTACTAGCGGTCCTCCGGGGCAGTACTTC CASSPTSGPPGQYF
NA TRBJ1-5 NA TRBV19 TGTGCCAGTAGTATTGGCACCTATAGCAATCAGCCCCAGCATTTT CASSIGTYSNQPQHF
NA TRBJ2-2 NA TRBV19 TGTGCCAGTAGTAAACAGGTTACTACCGGGGAGCTGTTTTTT CASSKQVTTGELFF
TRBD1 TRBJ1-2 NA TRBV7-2 TGTGCCAGCAGCGGACAGGTTGGGAACTATGGCTACACCTTC CASSGQVGNYGYTF
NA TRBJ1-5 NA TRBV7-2 TGTGCCAGCAGCCAGGGGACGGGGGCATATCAGCCCCAGCATTTT CASSQGTGAYQPQHF
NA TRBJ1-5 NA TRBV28 TGTGCCAGCAGCCCAGGAGGGGGGAATAATCAGCCCCAGCATTTT CASSPGGGNNQPQHF
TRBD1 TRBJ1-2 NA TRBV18 TGTGCCAGTACGGACAGGGTCGGGTATGGCTACACCTTC CASTDRVGYGYTF
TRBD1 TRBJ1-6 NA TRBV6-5 TGTGCCAGCAGTTACTCACAGGGGTTGGATTCACCCCTCCACTTT CASSYSQGLDSPLHF
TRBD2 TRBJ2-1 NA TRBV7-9 TGTGCCAGCAGCCAATTAGCGGGAGGGAGCAATGAGCAGTTCTTC CASSQLAGGSNEQFF